The source of this TCR beta chain is a study of Ad26.COV2.S vaccination and SARS-CoV-2 variants. The wider study: The authors gave Ad26.COV2.S intramuscularly, either once or twice 56 days apart.

Looked up from germline, CDR1 is MNHNS and CDR2 is SASEGT. The CDR3 contains 17 residues. Trimming took 0 bases from V and 1 from J, leaving 15 bases between them. As concerns this clone: As yet, its antigen is unknown.

The study, taken as a whole, reports: Breadth, reportedly substantial, characterized the spike-specific CD8+ and CD4+ T cell responses after vaccination. Higher spike-specific TCR breadth was found in vaccine recipients than in placebo recipients.

Method: immunoSEQ multiplex PCR; TCRdb's copy keeps in-frame clones and lacks some. Among 300,000 to 400,000 clones listed, around 86% were seen once. Stated treatment: approximately 18 received Ad26.COV2.S at low or high dose, single or two shots; about five received placebo; per-sample allocation not given. The samples date from day 63 after the first vaccine or placebo injection. The specimen was peripheral blood, collected in a trial of Ad26.COV2.S vaccine versus placebo. The source of this sequence is a person between 18 and 65 years old who received the Ad26.COV2.S COVID-19 vaccine or a placebo. The chain links TRBV6-1 to TRBJ1-1, with D uncertain. DNA for the CDR3: TGTGCCAGCAGTGAAGCGCCCGGCAAGGGAGAGAACACTGAAGCTTTCTTT. Its protein product is CASSEAPGKGENTEAFF.